This T cell receptor beta chain was recorded in a study of blood T cells in healthy people across ages. Study-level findings and limits: Getting older went along with TCR beta diversity per million T cells dropping roughly linearly. Changes seen in expanded clonotypes were possibly confounded by donor CMV status left unknown.

A note on this clonotype: Its antigen is currently unknown.

In germline, CDR1 is PRHDT, CDR2 FYEKMQ (reference sequence). The CDR3 runs to 21 residues. V shed 0 bases, J shed 0 bases, and the junction held 9 bases outside the gene matches. Combining a sample-barcoded 5' primer with a J-beta primer mix, a second PCR ran for roughly 6 to 12 cycles. Every sample produced at least 3 million CDR3-containing paired-end reads. TCRdb ran MiXCR on the 5' RACE reads and lists one entry per CDR3 protein. Of about 1.6 million distinct CDR3 sequences listed, 30% to 35% are singletons. Staff drew ten milliliters of peripheral blood from each donor. The chain links TRBV13 to TRBJ2-3; 16 bases map to TRBD2. Sequenced material: blood. This clonotype was sampled from a woman in her 30s in good health. The CDR3 here is CASSLGGGTSGRAWSTDTQYF. The CDR3 DNA sequence: TGTGCCAGCAGCTTAGGAGGGGGGACTAGCGGGAGGGCCTGGAGCACAGATACGCAGTATTTT.